This T cell receptor (beta chain) was captured in a study of T cell responses to AZD1222 COVID-19 vaccine. Findings and limits, study-wide: Spike-spanning, vaccine-associated CD4 TCRs were dominant at 160-218 and 743-854.

Repertoires were generated with immunoSEQ multiplex PCR, while TCRdb's copy carries only in-frame clones and drops some. Here the sample spans 80,000 or so clones, 65% to 80% being singletons. On this clone: Its target is unknown.

This clonotype originated in an adult who received the MenACWY meningococcal vaccine as a control. Specimen: peripheral blood, collected 28 days after the second dose of the MenACWY control vaccine.

The CDR3, as DNA: TGTGCCAGCTCATCGTGGGGGTACTACACAGATACGCAGTATTTT. Its protein is CASSSWGYYTDTQYF. This sequence joins TRBV9 and TRBJ2-3; either TRBD1 or TRBD2 may supply D (5 bases each). V lost 7 bases and J 2 bases, leaving 17 bases between the germline ends. The germline V gene has CDR1 SGDLS and CDR2 YYNGEE. This CDR3 is 15 amino acids long. The variable domain in full, completed from reference TRBV9 and TRBJ2-3, reads DSGVTQTPKHLITATGQRVTLRCSPRSGDLSVYWYQQSLDQGLQFLIQYYNGEERAKGNILERFSAQQFPDLHSELNLSSLELGDSALYFCASSSWGYYTDTQYFGPGTRLTVL.